This passage covers 7 T cell receptor beta chains from one sample sequenced in a study of cytomegalovirus exposure and HLA in healthy donors. Sequencing was performed with immunoSEQ multiplex PCR; in TCRdb, only in-frame clones are kept and a portion is missing. This table holds fewer than 250,000 clones, over 80% found once. The sample comprised PBMCs. Receptors originate from a woman under 40 in good health and CMV-seropositive.

This chain uses TRBV29-1 with TRBJ2-1; D is possibly TRBD2 (7 bases). The V and J ends lost 4 bases and 10 bases respectively, with 14 bases between them. CDR3 length equals 12 residues. Per the germline V gene, CDR1 is SQVTM and CDR2 is ANQGSEA. CDR3 sequence: CSVGTRGGEQFF. In nucleotides, the CDR3 is TGCAGCGTTGGAACAAGGGGGGGGGAGCAGTTCTTC.

This clone has just a few counts. This rearrangement joins TRBV30 to TRBJ1-5; unclear D gene. The CDR3 extends over 13 amino acids. V was cut by 0 bases and J by 7 bases, with 10 bases left in between. Germline V gene sequence: CDR1 GTSNPN, CDR2 SVGIG (reference sequence). CDR3 sequence reads: CAWSVVTGQPQHF. The CDR3, as DNA: TGTGCCTGGAGTGTAGTAACGGGACAGCCCCAGCATTTT.

The gene calls are TRBV19 and TRBJ1-1; D ambiguous. Trimming removed 6 bases at V and 0 bases at J, with 8 bases between. The CDR3 runs 13 residues. Germline values: CDR1 LNHDA, CDR2 SQIVND (reference sequence). CDR3 sequence: CASSIMLNTEAFF. CDR3 DNA sequence: TGTGCCAGTAGCATTATGCTGAACACTGAAGCTTTCTTT. Filled out from reference TRBV19 and TRBJ1-1, the complete variable domain reads DGGITQSPKYLFRKEGQNVTLSCEQNLNHDAMYWYRQDPGQGLRLIYYSQIVNDFQKGDIAEGYSVSREKKESFPLTVTSAQKNPTAFYLCASSIMLNTEAFFGQGTRLTVV.

This chain links TRBV6-5 with TRBJ2-2; the match to TRBD1 covers 9 bases. The ends lost 5 bases at V and 5 bases at J; junction bases unmatched: 6. The CDR3 has 15 residues. Germline CDR1 and CDR2: MNHEY and SVGAGI. Here the CDR3 reads CASSPDRGRTGELFF. The CDR3 DNA is TGTGCCAGCAGTCCTGACAGGGGGAGGACCGGGGAGCTGTTTTTT.

This CDR3 reads CASSLSAGQGAYF. The CDR3 nucleotides read TGTGCCAGCAGTTTATCGGCCGGACAGGGTGCGTACTTC. The chain joins TRBV27 to TRBJ2-7; 8 bases match TRBD1. Germline V lookup: CDR1 MNHEY, CDR2 SMNVEV (reference sequence). The CDR3 covers 13 residues. V lost 0 bases, J lost 12 bases, and 7 bases stayed unmatched.

The V and J genes are TRBV29-1 and TRBJ2-2, with TRBD2 matching 9 bases. V was pared by 5 bases and J by 5 bases, with 15 bases of the junction left unmatched. Germline CDR1 is SQVTM and CDR2 is ANQGSEA. The CDR3 has 17 residues. CDR3 in amino acids: CSVIPIAGAGGTGELFF. The CDR3 bases are TGCAGCGTTATCCCCATAGCGGGAGCCGGTGGGACCGGGGAGCTGTTTTTT.

CDR3 in DNA: TGCGCCAGCAGAAGGGGCACTGAAGCTTTCTTT. This codes for CASRRGTEAFF. The chain combines TRBV5-1 with TRBJ1-1; possibly TRBD1 for D (5 bases). Deletions cut 5 bases from V and 4 bases from J, with 6 bases between. Germline CDR1 SGHRS, CDR2 YFSETQ. The CDR3 is made up of 11 amino acids.